This TCR beta chain was sequenced during a study of T and B cells in COVID-19 patients. Study-level findings and limits: Sorted SARS-CoV-2-responsive or tetramer+ T cells and CD4+, regulatory and CD8+ subsets were not yet sequenced.

TRB was amplified from about 240-490 ng of blood genomic DNA. TRB rearrangements were amplified by multiplex PCR with BIOMED2 TRB-A/B primers. TCRdb fed the multiplex PCR reads into MiXCR, producing one record per CDR3 protein. This table has 24,000 or so distinct CDR3 sequences, about 30% appearing once. As concerns this clonotype: Its antigen is undetermined.

The CDR3 is made up of 13 amino acids. The germline V gene encodes CDR1 DFQATT and CDR2 SNEGSKA (reference sequence). The V end lost 6 bases, the J end lost 3 bases, and 14 bases lay between the germline ends. The TCR comes from a human donor who had recovered from COVID-19. The V call is TRBV20-1, the J call TRBJ1-1; D is undetermined. The sequencing sample was made of blood. The CDR3 reads CSARLGWDTEAFF. The CDR3 DNA follows: TGCAGTGCCCGCCTGGGCTGGGACACTGAAGCTTTCTTT.